This T cell receptor (beta chain) was captured in a study of regulatory dendritic cells for organ transplantation. The study, taken as a whole, reports: Regulatory dendritic cells appeared to expand memory CD8+ clones less than mature ones.

Trimming removed 4 bases from V and 4 bases from J; junction bases left unmatched: 3. CDR1 MGHDK and CDR2 SYGVNS come from the germline V gene. CDR3 size: 13 residues. Sequenced by immunoSEQ multiplex PCR; TCRdb stores in-frame clones only, minus some. The sample lists about 12,000 clones; 74% were seen once. As for this clone: As yet, its antigen is unknown.

CFSE-labeled sorted T cells met regulatory or mature dendritic cells for 5 days. CD4+ or CD8+ T cells were sorted as naive CD45RA+ or memory CD45RO+. Specimen: naive CD4+ T cells from blood cultured with regulatory dendritic cells. The subset: CD45RA+ naive T cells. The receptor comes from a human donor in good health. The chain carries TRBV25-1 and TRBJ2-7, with 8 bases identical to TRBD2. CDR3 protein: CASSVAGGYEQYF. In nucleotides, the CDR3 is TGTGCCAGCAGTGTTGCGGGGGGTTACGAGCAGTACTTC.